A single sample gave rise to the 28 T cell receptor beta chains below, sequenced in a study of post-analysis software for immune sequencing data. General observations from the study: The study found TRBV5-6, TRBV5-1 and TRBV20-1 among five TRBV segments more frequent in patients than controls.

No antigen has been assigned to these receptors. Built from TCR beta cDNA, the libraries had unique molecular identifiers in them. TCRdb ran MiXCR on the PCR reads and lists one entry per CDR3 protein. The data show roughly 700,000 distinct CDR3 sequences, 25% to 30% seen once. Sequencing input: blood. The receptors stem from a girl aged 10 to 17 with multiple sclerosis.

This clonotype turned up a few times. This chain connects TRBV18 to TRBJ2-7; D gene uncertain. Trimming took 2 bases from V and 1 from J, leaving 9 bases between them. In germline, CDR1 is KGHSH, CDR2 LQKENI. The CDR3 runs 14 residues. CDR3 coding DNA: TGTGCCAGCTCACCAAATCTTGATTCCTACGAGCAGTACTTC. As protein: CASSPNLDSYEQYF.

This clonotype has a handful of counts. The chain carries TRBV7-2 and TRBJ1-2; TRBD1 is a possible D gene (6 bases). Germline CDR1 reads SGHTA; CDR2 reads FQGNSA. Trimming cost V 2 bases and J 2 bases, with 12 bases left between them. The CDR3 has 15 amino acids. In DNA, the CDR3 is TGTGCCAGCAGCTTATGGGGAGGGGGGAACTATGGCTACACCTTC. Protein product: CASSLWGGGNYGYTF. The full variable domain, completed using reference TRBV7-2 and TRBJ1-2, is GAGVSQSPSNKVTEKGKDVELRCDPISGHTALYWYRQSLGQGLEFLIYFQGNSAPDKSGLPSDRFSAERTGGSVSTLTIQRTQQEDSAVYLCASSLWGGGNYGYTFGSGTRLTVV.

This clonotype was seen more than once but under ten times. The chain uses TRBV5-4 and TRBJ2-1; TRBD2 aligns across 11 bases. The trim removed 6 bases at V and 7 bases at J, leaving 6 bases unmatched. From germline, CDR1 is SGHNT and CDR2 YYREEE (reference sequence). The CDR3 totals 14 residues. The CDR3 loop is CASTSLAGVNEQFF. CDR3 DNA: TGTGCCAGCACCTCACTAGCGGGAGTGAATGAGCAGTTCTTC. The full variable domain, completed using reference TRBV5-4 and TRBJ2-1, is ETGVTQSPTHLIKTRGQQVTLRCSSQSGHNTVSWYQQALGQGPQFIFQYYREEENGRGNFPPRFSGLQFPNYSSELNVNALELDDSALYLCASTSLAGVNEQFFGPGTRLTVL.

This clonotype was counted between two and nine times. This chain connects TRBV19 to TRBJ2-7, with 7 bases matching TRBD1. V gave up 5 bases and J gave up 8 bases; unmatched junction bases: 12. CDR3 length: 14 amino acids. Germline loops: CDR1 LNHDA, CDR2 SQIVND (reference sequence). The CDR3 bases are TGTGCCAGTAGTCAAGCCCGGACAGGTTTTCAGCAGTACTTC. Protein: CASSQARTGFQQYF.

This clonotype was picked up a small number of times. The chain joins TRBV7-9 to TRBJ1-6, with TRBD1 identical over 7 bases. Germline loops: CDR1 SEHNR, CDR2 FQNEAQ (reference sequence). V lost 1 base, J lost 7 bases, and 4 bases stayed unmatched. This CDR3 comprises 15 residues. DNA for the CDR3: TGTGCCAGCAGCTTAGGGGACAGCGAAAATTCACCCCTCCACTTT. This gives the protein CASSLGDSENSPLHF.

There are a few counts of this clonotype. J is TRBJ2-5 and V is TRBV7-2; 7 bases line up with TRBD1. Germline loops: CDR1 SGHTA, CDR2 FQGNSA. The J segment lost 2 bases and the V segment lost 8 bases, leaving 8 bases of the junction unmatched. The CDR3 spans 14 residues. The chain's CDR3 is CASRGRGQQETQYF. CDR3 coding DNA: TGTGCCAGCCGGGGAAGGGGGCAGCAAGAGACCCAGTACTTC.

The genes are TRBV6-1 and TRBJ1-1; D is unclear. Per the germline V gene, CDR1 is MNHNS and CDR2 is SASEGT. The V end lost 2 bases, the J end lost 11 bases, and 12 bases lay between the germline ends. The CDR3 totals 12 residues. Here the CDR3 DNA reads TGTGCCAGCAGTGAATCGGACTCGTCGGCTTTCTTT. This encodes CASSESDSSAFF.

The chain has TRBV6-2 or TRBV6-3 and TRBJ2-4, with TRBD2 matching over 9 bases. Matching the DNA end better, TRBJ2-7 makes the J call doubtful. Germline lookup yields CDR1 MNHEY and CDR2 SVGEGT. This CDR3 is 13 amino acids long. CDR3 protein: CASSRLAEYEQYF. CDR3 nucleotides: TGTGCCAGCAGTCGACTAGCGGAGTACGAGCAGTACTTC.

This clonotype has more than one count but fewer than ten. CDR3 sequence: CASSQDFLSPRSEQFF. The DNA of the CDR3 is TGCGCCAGCAGCCAAGATTTCCTTTCCCCAAGGAGTGAGCAGTTCTTC. This sequence joins TRBV4-3 and TRBJ2-1, with no clear D. Germline values: CDR1 LGHNA, CDR2 YSLEER. The CDR3 has 16 residues. V was shortened by 0 bases and J by 9 bases, with 18 bases between the two germline ends.

CDR3 protein: CSAGGRLAGPSYEQYF. Here the CDR3 DNA reads TGCAGTGCTGGAGGACGACTAGCGGGACCATCCTACGAGCAGTACTTC. V and J are TRBV20-1 and TRBJ2-4, with 11 bases fitting TRBD2. The J call may be mistaken, given a closer DNA end match to TRBJ2-7. Per the germline V gene, CDR1 is DFQATT and CDR2 is SNEGSKA (reference sequence). There are 16 residues in the CDR3.

Only a few counts were recorded for this clonotype. This sequence joins TRBV7-2 and TRBJ2-7; possibly TRBD2 for D (6 bases). V was pared by 4 bases and J by 1 base, with 11 bases between. The CDR3 spans 14 residues. Germline-derived CDR1 and CDR2 are SGHTA and FQGNSA. CDR3 protein: CASSSGTLSYEQYF. The CDR3 nucleotides read TGTGCCAGCAGCTCCGGGACTCTTTCCTACGAGCAGTACTTC. The full variable domain, completed using reference TRBV7-2 and TRBJ2-7, is GAGVSQSPSNKVTEKGKDVELRCDPISGHTALYWYRQSLGQGLEFLIYFQGNSAPDKSGLPSDRFSAERTGGSVSTLTIQRTQQEDSAVYLCASSSGTLSYEQYFGPGTRLTVT.

This clonotype was seen more than once but under ten times. The chain recombines TRBV7-9 with TRBJ2-5; D is unclear. V was shortened by 4 bases and J by 11 bases, with 14 bases between the two germline ends. Germline V gene lookup returns CDR1 SEHNR and CDR2 FQNEAQ (reference sequence). This CDR3 comprises 12 residues. The CDR3 DNA follows: TGTGCCAGCAGCTCCATTAGTGGTGAGCAGTACTTC. Its protein is CASSSISGEQYF.

This chain joins TRBV5-1 and TRBJ2-5, with TRBD2 identical over 8 bases. Unmatched junction bases numbered 13, after V lost 4 bases and J lost 5 bases. Per the germline V gene, CDR1 is SGHRS and CDR2 is YFSETQ. The CDR3 has 16 amino acids. The CDR3 protein is CASSPLRGGSRETQYF. CDR3 in DNA: TGCGCCAGCAGCCCCCTACGGGGGGGCTCGAGGGAGACCCAGTACTTC.

This clonotype has only one observation. The J gene is TRBJ1-6, the V gene TRBV10-3, with D unclear. V was cut by 2 bases and J by 5 bases, with 4 bases left in between. The V gene's germline CDR1 is ENHRY and CDR2 SYGVKD. The CDR3 covers 13 residues. Here the CDR3 DNA reads TGTGCCATCAGTGAGAGGGATAATTCACCCCTCCACTTT. Translation gives CAISERDNSPLHF.

This chain connects TRBV7-2 to TRBJ2-7; D might be TRBD1 (6 bases). V lost 5 bases and J 5 bases, leaving 19 bases between the germline ends. Germline values: CDR1 SGHTA, CDR2 FQGNSA. CDR3 size: 15 residues. The CDR3 bases are TGTGCCAGCAGCCCGTGGGCAGGGGATAGTCACGAGCAGTACTTC. Amino acid sequence: CASSPWAGDSHEQYF.

This clonotype was observed a few times. The chain couples TRBV6-6 to TRBJ1-4; 8 positions match TRBD1. The CDR3 extends over 14 amino acids. Germline V CDR1 and CDR2: MNHNY, SVGAGI (reference sequence). The junction had 3 bases not matched to a gene; V was cut back by 2 bases and J by 7 bases. This chain's CDR3 is CASSYAGGGEKLFF. The CDR3 bases are TGTGCCAGCAGTTACGCAGGGGGCGGTGAAAAACTGTTTTTT.

The rearrangement uses TRBV7-2 and TRBJ2-1; possibly TRBD2 for D (6 bases). The germline gives CDR1 SGHTA, CDR2 FQGNSA. The CDR3 runs to 15 residues. V was shortened by 5 bases and J by 0 bases, with 11 bases between the two germline ends. The CDR3 sequence: CASSRDWPSYNEQFF. The DNA of the CDR3 is TGTGCCAGCAGCCGGGACTGGCCCTCCTACAATGAGCAGTTCTTC. Combining the CDR3 with reference TRBV7-2 and TRBJ2-1 gives the whole variable domain GAGVSQSPSNKVTEKGKDVELRCDPISGHTALYWYRQSLGQGLEFLIYFQGNSAPDKSGLPSDRFSAERTGGSVSTLTIQRTQQEDSAVYLCASSRDWPSYNEQFFGPGTRLTVL.

This clonotype was seen a handful of times. This chain connects TRBV5-1 to TRBJ2-6; D is perhaps TRBD2 (6 bases). The CDR3 length is 16 residues. Germline assignment: CDR1 SGHRS and CDR2 YFSETQ. Trimming took 5 bases from V and 3 from J, leaving 15 bases between them. CDR3 sequence reads: CASRGTGDLGANVLTF. CDR3 in DNA: TGCGCCAGCAGAGGTACGGGGGACCTTGGGGCCAACGTCCTGACTTTC.

The V gene is TRBV6-6, the J gene TRBJ2-1, with 8 bases aligning to TRBD1. The CDR3 has 15 amino acids. Losses at the gene ends were 5 bases for V and 7 bases for J; bases not matched to a gene: 10. CDR1 and CDR2 from the germline V gene are MNHNY and SVGAGI (reference sequence). The CDR3 region is CASSPGQAIQNEQFF. DNA for the CDR3: TGTGCCAGCAGTCCGGGACAGGCGATACAAAATGAGCAGTTCTTC.

The J gene is TRBJ2-7, the V gene TRBV7-9, with D unclear. Trimming pared 3 bases from V and 2 bases from J, leaving 8 bases between. Germline CDR1 SEHNR, CDR2 FQNEAQ (reference sequence). CDR3 length: 13 residues. CDR3 protein: CASSFPTTYEQYF. CDR3 coding DNA: TGTGCCAGCAGCTTTCCCACGACCTACGAGCAGTACTTC.

The rearrangement joins TRBV5-1 to TRBJ1-6; the D gene is possibly TRBD1 (6 bases). Germline CDR1 reads SGHRS; CDR2 reads YFSETQ. The length of the CDR3 is 16 residues. V gave up 4 bases and J gave up 7 bases, with 18 bases separating them. The CDR3 DNA is TGCGCCAGCAGCGGGCGGACAGAGAACGGGAATTCACCCCTCCACTTT. The encoded protein is CASSGRTENGNSPLHF.

This clonotype was counted only a few times. This chain joins TRBV21-1 and TRBJ2-5; the table's D call, TRBD2, has no DNA check behind it. TRBV21-1 is an annotated pseudogene. CDR3 length: 13 amino acids. CDR3 sequence (DNA): TGTGCCAGCAGCAAACTAGCGGGAGAGACCCAGTACTTC. Its translation is CASSKLAGETQYF.

This clonotype was observed a few times. This rearrangement joins TRBV6-5 to TRBJ2-1; 12 bases map to TRBD2. Germline values: CDR1 MNHEY, CDR2 SVGAGI. This CDR3 is built from 18 residues. Trimming took 1 base from V and 5 from J; bases not matched to a gene: 9. In nucleotides, the CDR3 is TGTGCCAGCAGTTACTTTGCTAGCGGGGGGGCTCGAAACAATGAGCAGTTCTTC. It translates to CASSYFASGGARNNEQFF.

This clonotype was found many times. The chain links TRBV20-1 to TRBJ2-3; perhaps TRBD1 as D (5 bases). Trimming shortened V by 3 bases and J by 0 bases, and 10 bases separated the two germline ends. CDR1 is DFQATT and CDR2 is SNEGSKA in the germline V gene (reference sequence). CDR3 length: 14 amino acids. The CDR3 nucleotides are TGCAGTGCTAGTCGGCCAGGGAGCACAGATACGCAGTATTTT. Its protein product is CSASRPGSTDTQYF.

This sequence joins TRBV12-3 or TRBV12-4 and TRBJ1-1; TRBD1 matches 7 bases. The CDR3 has 13 amino acids. Trimming removed 6 bases from V and 4 bases from J; junction bases left unmatched: 5. The CDR3 protein is CASSTTGITEAFF. Written as DNA, the CDR3 is TGTGCCAGCAGCACGACAGGGATCACTGAAGCTTTCTTT.

V usage is TRBV6-5 and J usage is TRBJ1-1; D is unresolved. Germline V lookup: CDR1 MNHEY, CDR2 SVGAGI. Trimming removed 0 bases at V and 4 bases at J, with 12 bases between. CDR3 length: 15 residues. The CDR3 reads CASSYSRGSGTEAFF. CDR3 in DNA: TGTGCCAGCAGTTACTCTCGGGGATCTGGCACTGAAGCTTTCTTT.

This clonotype occurred once. This chain connects TRBV7-2 to TRBJ1-1; D gene uncertain. CDR1 is SGHTA and CDR2 is FQGNSA in the germline V gene. The CDR3 sequence is 14 residues long. The V end lost 7 bases, the J end lost 0 bases, and 12 bases lay between the germline ends. The DNA for the CDR3 is TGTGCCAGCAACCGAAAGGTCCTGAACACTGAAGCTTTCTTT. The encoded protein is CASNRKVLNTEAFF.

This clonotype appeared a single time. This chain uses TRBV27 with TRBJ2-3; D gene unclear. The CDR3 extends over 18 amino acids. The germline V gene encodes CDR1 MNHEY and CDR2 SMNVEV (reference sequence). V lost 3 bases to trimming and J lost 5 bases, with 24 bases between them. The CDR3 DNA reads TGTGCCAGCAGTTTCTTAATTTCGGCGGCGCTAGTACTAGATACGCAGTATTTT. Its protein is CASSFLISAALVLDTQYF.